The 5 T cell receptor beta chains below were found in one sample sequenced in a study of T cell responses to AZD1222 COVID-19 vaccine. Libraries were prepared by immunoSEQ multiplex PCR; TCRdb keeps only in-frame clonotypes and omits some of them. Among about 120,000 clones listed, 85% to 90% were seen once. Specimen: peripheral blood, collected on day 0 of AZD1222 vaccination. These receptors all stem from an adult in good health.

CDR3 loop: CASSPSNTGELFF. DNA for the CDR3: TGTGCCAGCAGCCCTTCGAACACCGGGGAGCTGTTTTTT. The gene calls are TRBV9 and TRBJ2-2; D not resolved. The CDR3 is 13 amino acids. The germline V gene encodes CDR1 SGDLS and CDR2 YYNGEE. The V end lost 4 bases, the J end lost 0 bases, and 4 bases lay between the germline ends.

This sequence joins TRBV29-1 and TRBJ1-1; 8 bases are shared with TRBD1. Germline trimming cut 6 bases from V and 0 bases from J; bases unmatched to any gene: 3. This CDR3 is 13 amino acids long. Germline V gene lookup returns CDR1 SQVTM and CDR2 ANQGSEA. For the CDR3, the DNA is TGCAGCGTACTGACAGGGGTGAACACTGAAGCTTTCTTT. The encoded protein is CSVLTGVNTEAFF.

The rearrangement links TRBV6-4 to TRBJ2-7, with unresolved D. This CDR3 has 11 amino acids. V shed 2 bases and J shed 2 bases, with 1 base lying between them. In germline, CDR1 is MRHNA, CDR2 SNTAGT. CDR3 nucleotide sequence: TGTGCCAGCAGTGACCCCTACGAGCAGTACTTC. Protein product: CASSDPYEQYF.

This sequence joins TRBV28 and TRBJ1-4; D is possibly TRBD1 (5 bases). Germline assignment: CDR1 MDHEN and CDR2 SYDVKM. The CDR3 runs to 16 residues. V was trimmed by 2 bases and J by 7 bases, leaving 17 bases between them. Here the CDR3 DNA reads TGTGCCAGCAGTTTAATCGCGGGGGGACGGAGTGAAAAACTGTTTTTT. This codes for CASSLIAGGRSEKLFF. Filled out from reference TRBV28 and TRBJ1-4, the complete variable domain reads DVKVTQSSRYLVKRTGEKVFLECVQDMDHENMFWYRQDPGLGLRLIYFSYDVKMKEKGDIPEGYSVSREKKERFSLILESASTNQTSMYLCASSLIAGGRSEKLFFGSGTQLSVL.

The chain combines TRBV15 with TRBJ1-2, with D perhaps TRBD1 (5 bases). V shed 8 bases and J shed 2 bases, with 12 bases lying between them. CDR3 length equals 13 residues. Per germline, CDR1 LNHNV and CDR2 YYDKDF (reference sequence). DNA for the CDR3: TGTGCCACCCCAGAGGAGGGGAACTATGGCTACACCTTC. It specifies CATPEEGNYGYTF.